These 15 T cell receptor beta chains originate from one sample sequenced in a study of CD8+ T cells in alopecia areata (dated by TCRdb to the late 2010s). The library relied on the immunoSEQ multiplex PCR assay. RNA was extracted from all samples and reverse transcribed into cDNA, which served as template for TCR sequencing. TCRdb took over this immuneACCESS table, retaining in-frame rearrangements with V and J assigned. Such tables are incomplete; in checked studies, under half of the missing clones stem from an unresolved V gene, and the remainder is unexplained. For this sample there are about 100,000 clones; 60% appear just once. The ten most abundant clones make up less than 20% of the sample. This specimen's treatment or condition label, per the study, means: oral pan-JAK inhibitor, 5-10 mg twice daily. The sample consisted of CD8+ T cells sorted from blood, taken around week 55, from a patient treated with tofacitinib. The receptor set was obtained from a human donor with alopecia areata.

This clone was seen a few times. The rearrangement uses TRBV21-1 and TRBJ1-4; TRBD1 is the table's D call and was not checked against the DNA. TRBV21-1 is termed a pseudogene. There are 14 residues in the CDR3. The CDR3 is CASNMTGTNEKLFF. The CDR3 bases are TGTGCCAGCAACATGACAGGGACTAATGAAAAACTGTTTTTT.

The chain employs TRBV20-1 and TRBJ2-7; possible D gene TRBD2, 5 bases. The ends were cut back, 6 bases at V and 4 bases at J, with 10 bases in the middle. Germline CDR1 and CDR2: DFQATT and SNEGSKA (reference sequence). This CDR3 has 11 residues. The chain's CDR3 is CSARDWYEQYF. The CDR3 DNA follows: TGCAGTGCGAGGGATTGGTACGAGCAGTACTTC.

V is TRBV9 and J is TRBJ1-2, with D perhaps TRBD1 (5 bases). Looked up from germline, CDR1 is SGDLS and CDR2 is YYNGEE. V lost 7 bases and J lost 7, with 17 bases in between. The CDR3 is 13 residues long. CDR3 sequence: CASGHPGGSGYTF. CDR3 DNA sequence: TGTGCCAGCGGACACCCGGGAGGGTCTGGCTACACCTTC.

The J gene is TRBJ2-2, the V gene TRBV29-1; no clear D. The V end lost 3 bases, the J end lost 6 bases, and 8 bases lay between the germline ends. CDR1 and CDR2 (germline): SQVTM, ANQGSEA. The CDR3 is 12 residues long. The CDR3 region has the DNA TGCAGCGTTGAGAGTCGTTCCGGGGAGCTGTTTTTT. Residues: CSVESRSGELFF.

The chain has TRBV27 and TRBJ2-7; tentative D call: TRBD1 (6 bases). CDR3 length: 13 amino acids. V lost 5 bases and J 4 bases, leaving 12 bases between the germline ends. In germline, CDR1 is MNHEY, CDR2 SMNVEV (reference sequence). The CDR3 here is CASSPGQKYEQYF. DNA of the CDR3: TGTGCCAGCAGTCCGGGACAAAAGTACGAGCAGTACTTC.

The chain joins TRBV6-5 to TRBJ2-2, with a weak D call TRBD2 (5 bases). The CDR3 is made up of 16 amino acids. Trimming took 0 bases from V and 5 from J, leaving 13 bases between them. Germline CDR1 is MNHEY and CDR2 is SVGAGI. In DNA, the CDR3 is TGTGCCAGCAGTTACTCGAGCCCGGACTCAACCGGGGAGCTGTTTTTT. The encoded protein is CASSYSSPDSTGELFF.

This clone was observed a few times. The chain is built from TRBV28 and TRBJ1-5; 8 bases line up with TRBD1. The germline gives CDR1 MDHEN, CDR2 SYDVKM. This CDR3 region has 15 residues. V trimming: 1 base; J trimming: 1 base; junction bases outside the gene matches: 0. CDR3 protein: CASSLYRGSNQPQHF. For the CDR3, the DNA is TGTGCCAGCAGTTTATACAGGGGGAGCAATCAGCCCCAGCATTTT.

The chain is built from TRBV29-1 and TRBJ2-5; possibly TRBD2 for D (5 bases). V dropped 8 bases and J dropped 4 bases, with 11 bases sitting between them. The CDR3 extends over 11 amino acids. CDR1 SQVTM and CDR2 ANQGSEA come from the germline V gene. CDR3 nucleotides: TGCAGCTTAGGACTGGGAGAGACCCAGTACTTC. The encoded protein is CSLGLGETQYF.

This chain uses TRBV5-1 with TRBJ2-7; 12 bases match TRBD1. This CDR3 comprises 16 residues. CDR1 and CDR2 from the germline V gene are SGHRS and YFSETQ. J was trimmed by 4 bases and V by 5 bases; bases with no gene match: 10. The CDR3 DNA reads TGCGCCAGCAGTAATATTGGGACAGGGGGCTGGTACGAGCAGTACTTC. This translates into CASSNIGTGGWYEQYF. Supplemented by reference TRBV5-1 and TRBJ2-7, the full variable domain reads KAGVTQTPRYLIKTRGQQVTLSCSPISGHRSVSWYQQTPGQGLQFLFEYFSETQRNKGNFPGRFSGRQFSNSRSEMNVSTLELGDSALYLCASSNIGTGGWYEQYFGPGTRLTVT.

V and J are TRBV6-5 and TRBJ2-4; D may be TRBD2 (5 bases). This CDR3 region has 14 residues. V gave up 5 bases and J gave up 2 bases, with 10 bases separating them. Germline V gives CDR1 MNHEY, CDR2 SVGAGI. The CDR3 nucleotides read TGTGCCAGCAGTATGAGGGAGTCCAAAAACATTCAGTACTTC. Its translation is CASSMRESKNIQYF.

This clone came up a few times. The same CDR3 arises from other DNA sequences in this sample as well. The chain couples TRBV27 to TRBJ2-2; D not certain. V lost 6 bases and J 4 bases, leaving 3 bases between the germline ends. This CDR3 has 11 amino acids. The germline CDR1 and CDR2 sequences are MNHEY and SMNVEV (reference sequence). CDR3 residues: CASSSTGELFF. The CDR3 nucleotides read TGTGCCAGCAGCTCCACCGGGGAGCTGTTTTTT.

This clone was observed a handful of times. This chain joins TRBV5-1 and TRBJ2-4, with D possibly TRBD1 on 6 matching bases. Deletions cut 0 bases from V and 5 bases from J, with 21 bases between. The CDR3 spans 18 residues. Germline CDR1 and CDR2: SGHRS and YFSETQ. CDR3 DNA sequence: TGCGCCAGCAGCTTGGGGCAGGGGACCTACTATAACGAAAACATTCAGTACTTC. Amino acids: CASSLGQGTYYNENIQYF.

V usage is TRBV29-1 and J usage is TRBJ1-1; maybe TRBD1 (6 bases). The CDR3 runs 16 residues. Trimming took 5 bases from V and 6 from J, leaving 25 bases between them. CDR1 is SQVTM and CDR2 is ANQGSEA in the germline V gene. The CDR3 sequence: CSVLSVGSGGRAEAFF. CDR3 coding DNA: TGCAGCGTTTTATCAGTCGGGTCGGGGGGCAGGGCTGAAGCTTTCTTT.

V gene TRBV13 combines with J gene TRBJ1-6; 10 nucleotides match TRBD1. The J segment lost 4 bases and the V segment lost 8 bases, leaving 11 bases of the junction unmatched. Germline V lookup: CDR1 PRHDT, CDR2 FYEKMQ (reference sequence). The CDR3 is 17 amino acids. CDR3 coding DNA: TGTGCCAGCCGGGACAGGGGATCTGGTGGTTATAATTCACCCCTCCACTTT. This sequence encodes CASRDRGSGGYNSPLHF.

Here the CDR3 reads CASSYSSETYEQYF. The DNA of the CDR3 is TGTGCCAGCAGTTACTCGAGCGAAACCTACGAGCAGTACTTC. The J gene is TRBJ2-7, the V gene TRBV6-5; D is undetermined. Germline CDR1 is MNHEY and CDR2 is SVGAGI. This CDR3 has 14 amino acids. Trimming stripped 0 bases from V and 2 bases from J, with 8 bases between.